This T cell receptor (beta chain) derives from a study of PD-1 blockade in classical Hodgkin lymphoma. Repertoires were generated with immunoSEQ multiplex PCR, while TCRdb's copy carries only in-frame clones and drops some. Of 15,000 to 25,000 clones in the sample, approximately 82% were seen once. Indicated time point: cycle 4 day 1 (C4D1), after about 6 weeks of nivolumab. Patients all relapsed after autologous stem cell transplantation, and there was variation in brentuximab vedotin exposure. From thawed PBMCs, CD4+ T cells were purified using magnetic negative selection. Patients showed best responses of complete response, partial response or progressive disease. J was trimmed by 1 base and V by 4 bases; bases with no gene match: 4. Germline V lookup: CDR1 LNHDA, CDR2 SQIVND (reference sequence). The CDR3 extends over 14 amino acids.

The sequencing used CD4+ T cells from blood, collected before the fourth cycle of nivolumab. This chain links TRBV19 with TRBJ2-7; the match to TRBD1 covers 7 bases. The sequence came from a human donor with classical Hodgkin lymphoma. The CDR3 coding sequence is TGTGCCAGTAGTACCCAGACAGGGTCCTACGAGCAGTACTTC. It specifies CASSTQTGSYEQYF.